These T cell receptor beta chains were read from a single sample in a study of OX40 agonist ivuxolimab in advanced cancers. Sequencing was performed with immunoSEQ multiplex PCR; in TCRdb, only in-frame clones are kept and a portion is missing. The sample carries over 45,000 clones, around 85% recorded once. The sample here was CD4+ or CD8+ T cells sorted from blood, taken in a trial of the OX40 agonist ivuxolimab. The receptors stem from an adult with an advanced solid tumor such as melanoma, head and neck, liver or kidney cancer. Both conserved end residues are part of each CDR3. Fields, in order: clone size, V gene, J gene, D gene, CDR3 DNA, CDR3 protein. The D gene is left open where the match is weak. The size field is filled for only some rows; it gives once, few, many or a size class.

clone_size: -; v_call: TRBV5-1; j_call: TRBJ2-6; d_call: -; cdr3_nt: TGCGCCAGCAGCTCGAACGCCGGGTCTGGGGCCAACGTCCTGACTTTC; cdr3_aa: CASSSNAGSGANVLTF
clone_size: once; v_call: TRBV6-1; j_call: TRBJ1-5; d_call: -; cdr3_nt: TGTGCCAGCGTGGTAGGCAATCAGCCCCAGCATTTT; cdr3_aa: CASVVGNQPQHF
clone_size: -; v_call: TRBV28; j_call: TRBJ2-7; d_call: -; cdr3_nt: TGTGCCAGCAGTCTCCTTAGCCGGAGCGAGCAGTACTTC; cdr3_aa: CASSLLSRSEQYF
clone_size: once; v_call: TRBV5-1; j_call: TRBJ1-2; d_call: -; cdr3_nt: TGCGCCAGCAGCGACCTGACAGTCCTGGGGGGCTACACCTTC; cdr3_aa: CASSDLTVLGGYTF
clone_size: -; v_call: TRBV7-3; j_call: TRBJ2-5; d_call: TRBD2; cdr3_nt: TGTGCCAGCAGTGAGCGGGAGTTTCATCAAGAGACCCAGTACTTC; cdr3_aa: CASSEREFHQETQYF
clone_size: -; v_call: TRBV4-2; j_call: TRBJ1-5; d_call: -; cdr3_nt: TGTGCCAGCAGCCCCGCGCCCGCGGGGCGAAGCAATCAGCCCCAGCATTTT; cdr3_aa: CASSPAPAGRSNQPQHF
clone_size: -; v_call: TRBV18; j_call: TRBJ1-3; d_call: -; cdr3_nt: TGTGCCAGCTCAACCACAGCGGGACTCCTGAGCTCTGGAAACACCATATATTTT; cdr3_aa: CASSTTAGLLSSGNTIYF
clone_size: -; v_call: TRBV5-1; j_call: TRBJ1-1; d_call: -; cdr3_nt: TGCGCCAGCAAGAGGGACACCCTGAACACTGAAGCTTTCTTT; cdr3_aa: CASKRDTLNTEAFF
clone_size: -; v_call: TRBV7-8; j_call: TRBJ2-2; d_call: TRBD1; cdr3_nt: TGTGCCAGCAGCTCGACAGGGGCCTACACCGGGGAGCTGTTTTTT; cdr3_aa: CASSSTGAYTGELFF
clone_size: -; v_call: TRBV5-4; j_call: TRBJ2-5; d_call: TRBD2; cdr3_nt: TGTGCCAGCAGCTTAGATCTTGGGGGGGGAGAGACCCAGTACTTC; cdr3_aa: CASSLDLGGGETQYF
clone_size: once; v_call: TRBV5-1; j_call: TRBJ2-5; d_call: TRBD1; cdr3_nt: TGCGCCAGCAGCTGGACAGGGACCTCCCAAGAGACCCAGTACTTC; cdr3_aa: CASSWTGTSQETQYF
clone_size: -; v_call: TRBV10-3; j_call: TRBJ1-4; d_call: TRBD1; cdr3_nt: TGTGCCATCAGTTCCCTCGGGACAGCTTCTGAAAAACTGTTTTTT; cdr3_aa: CAISSLGTASEKLFF